The entry below describes one T cell receptor beta chain. Its specificity is unknown. J was trimmed by 1 base and V by 1 base; bases with no gene match: 4. The CDR3 runs 16 residues. CDR1 is SEHNR and CDR2 is FQNEAQ in the germline V gene (reference sequence). The sample comes from a study of T cell responses to AZD1222 COVID-19 vaccine. Study-wide results and limits: After the peak T cell response, and only then, were repertoires sampled. Baseline seropositivity characterized only 5 or 6 AZD1222 recipients. The span of vaccine-associated CD4 TCRs extended across spike, with dominance at 160-218 and 743-854.

TCRdb's table, derived via immunoSEQ multiplex PCR, lists solely in-frame clones and lacks some. Of roughly 150,000 clones listed, about 90% were seen once; the top ten hold around 1.8%. The input for sequencing was peripheral blood, taken on day 0 of AZD1222 vaccination. The TCR sequence derives from an adult in good health. The chain carries TRBV7-9 and TRBJ1-1; 9 nucleotides agree with TRBD1. The CDR3 sequence: CASSLVGTGKNTEAFF. The DNA of the CDR3 is TGTGCCAGCAGCTTAGTCGGGACAGGGAAGAACACTGAAGCTTTCTTT.